This T cell receptor beta chain was sequenced during a study of control samples from healthy donors and cancer patients. The table came from immunoSEQ multiplex PCR; TCRdb's copy has only in-frame clones and leaves some out. The table includes 55,000 to 65,000 clones, around 87% detected once. In this sample, this clone turned up once. V gave up 5 bases and J gave up 1 base; unmatched junction bases: 4. Germline CDR1 SSHAT, CDR2 FNYEAQ (reference sequence). This CDR3 has 16 residues. The clonotype originates from an older woman with lung cancer. The rearrangement uses TRBV7-7 and TRBJ2-2, with 10 bases identical to TRBD2. The sequencing sample was made of PBMCs. The CDR3: CASSPRTSGNTGELFF. The CDR3 coding sequence is TGTGCCAGCAGCCCACGGACTAGCGGGAACACCGGGGAGCTGTTTTTT. Full variable domain (rest looked up from reference TRBV7-7 and TRBJ2-2): GAGVSQSPRYKVTKRGQDVTLRCDPISSHATLYWYQQALGQGPEFLTYFNYEAQPDKSGLPSDRFSAERPEGSISTLTIQRTEQRDSAMYRCASSPRTSGNTGELFFGEGSRLTVL.